What follows describes a single T cell receptor (beta chain). This sample was taken from a study of blood T cell repertoires in COVID-19. Study details: There were acute and convalescent COVID-19 samples, and they came from the United States, Italy and Spain.

In the original workflow: Reference gene primer amplification yielded estimated nucleated cell counts. Some clones are missing from TCRdb's copy, which holds only in-frame ones; the method was immunoSEQ multiplex PCR. That table is the source of V, J and clone size, and D and trimming were worked out from the DNA. The profile shows 130,000 to 150,000 clones, 75% to 85% of them singletons. The TCR comes from a man between 60 and 75 years old with active or convalescent COVID-19. The sequenced sample consisted of peripheral blood.

The CDR3 protein is CASSLAVAGVGRNGELFF. Written as DNA, the CDR3 is TGTGCCAGCAGCTTAGCGGTAGCGGGAGTAGGTCGGAACGGGGAGCTGTTTTTT. J is TRBJ2-2 and V is TRBV11-2; 9 bases are a match to TRBD2. The CDR3 totals 18 residues. In germline, CDR1 is SGHAT, CDR2 FQNNGV. V dropped 1 base and J dropped 7; count of bases not matched to a gene: 13.